This TCR beta chain was sequenced during a study of blood T cell repertoires in COVID-19. Across the study: The United States, Italy and Spain were the sources of the acute and convalescent COVID-19 samples. T cells, B-cell-depleted T cells, or PBMCs supplied cDNA or gDNA.

In the original processing: Amplification of reference gene primers provided the estimated nucleated cell counts. TCRdb keeps only in-frame clones here, not all; method: immunoSEQ multiplex PCR. V, J and clone size are those of that table, while D and trimming were read from the DNA. The data contain some 14,000 clones, 90% of them singletons. As to this clone: One end of the junction is discordant with germline, which a read error may explain.

This CDR3 region has 15 residues. Germline CDR1 is SSHAT and CDR2 is FNYEAQ (reference sequence). The J gene is TRBJ2-5, the V gene TRBV7-7, with D possibly TRBD1 on 6 matching bases. The clonotype was recovered from a human donor with active COVID-19. The donor label of this sample is uncertain. What was sequenced was peripheral blood. The CDR3 DNA reads as TGTGCTAGCAGCCCCTTAGGGGGTGGACAAGAGACCCAGTACTTC. It specifies CASSPLGGGQETQYF.